Below are 16 T cell receptor beta chains sequenced from a single sample in a study of early T cells in non-severe SARS-CoV-2 infection. TCRdb redid the calling of the 5' RACE reads with MiXCR, one entry per CDR3 protein. The data hold 70,000 to 95,000 distinct CDR3 sequences, with over 9% observed a single time. Sequencing was done on a sample of whole blood. The receptors originated from an adult who was a healthcare worker with PCR-confirmed SARS-CoV-2 infection or an uninfected control (not recorded which).

Ten or more counts support this clonotype. V is TRBV10-2 and J is TRBJ2-3, with 7 bases aligning to TRBD1. V was pared by 7 bases and J by 4 bases, with 5 bases of the junction left unmatched. The length of the CDR3 is 13 residues. Germline V gives CDR1 WSHSY, CDR2 SAAADI. The CDR3 region has the DNA TGCGCCAGCAACACAGGGGATCCAGATACGCAGTATTTT. Translation: CASNTGDPDTQYF.

A few counts support this clonotype. This chain joins TRBV28 and TRBJ2-7; 7 nucleotides line up with TRBD2. The germline V gene encodes CDR1 MDHEN and CDR2 SYDVKM. Losses at the gene ends were 6 bases for V and 4 bases for J; bases not matched to a gene: 0. CDR3 size: 11 residues. Written as DNA, the CDR3 is TGTGCCAGCAGAGCGGGGTACGAGCAGTACTTC. It translates to CASRAGYEQYF. Looking up the rest from reference TRBV28 and TRBJ2-7 gives the full variable domain: DVKVTQSSRYLVKRTGEKVFLECVQDMDHENMFWYRQDPGLGLRLIYFSYDVKMKEKGDIPEGYSVSREKKERFSLILESASTNQTSMYLCASRAGYEQYFGPGTRLTVT.

The chain couples TRBV5-1 to TRBJ1-1; tentatively, D is TRBD1 (5 bases). The germline V gene encodes CDR1 SGHRS and CDR2 YFSETQ. The V and J ends lost 2 bases and 0 bases respectively, with 8 bases between them. The CDR3 sequence is 14 residues long. CDR3: CASSLLTVNTEAFF. For the CDR3, the DNA is TGCGCCAGCAGCTTACTGACAGTGAACACTGAAGCTTTCTTT.

This clonotype was seen many times. The chain's CDR3 is CASSQELYNSPLHF. The CDR3, as DNA: TGTGCCAGCAGCCAAGAGCTCTATAATTCACCCCTCCACTTT. The chain joins TRBV14 to TRBJ1-6; the D is unclear. The germline V gene encodes CDR1 SGHDN and CDR2 FVKESK. V dropped 0 bases and J dropped 3 bases, with 3 bases sitting between them. The CDR3 sequence is 14 residues long.

This clonotype was recorded at least ten times. V and J are TRBV6-4 and TRBJ2-3; 10 bases align to TRBD2. The V segment lost 4 bases and the J segment 6 bases; nucleotides outside the gene matches: 10. The CDR3 runs 16 residues. Germline CDR1 MRHNA, CDR2 SNTAGT. The CDR3 DNA sequence: TGTGCCAGCAGTGCCGGGACTGCTAGCGGGAGCGATACGCAGTATTTT. Amino acids: CASSAGTASGSDTQYF.

The DNA of the CDR3 is TGCGCCAGCAGTCGTATGAACACTGAAGCTTTCTTT. This translates into CASSRMNTEAFF. V gene TRBV5-1 combines with J gene TRBJ1-1, with D unclear. The V end lost 5 bases, the J end lost 0 bases, and 5 bases lay between the germline ends. Germline-derived CDR1 and CDR2 are SGHRS and YFSETQ. The CDR3 sequence is 12 residues long.

The gene calls are TRBV28 and TRBJ1-1; TRBD1 might be the D (6 bases). The CDR3 covers 12 residues. V gave up 6 bases and J gave up 9 bases, with 14 bases separating them. The V gene's germline CDR1 is MDHEN and CDR2 SYDVKM. CDR3 protein: CASSRTATQAFF. Written as DNA, the CDR3 is TGTGCCAGCAGCCGGACAGCAACTCAAGCTTTCTTT.

The chain recombines TRBV20-1 with TRBJ2-7; 10 bases align to TRBD1. This CDR3 comprises 14 residues. Germline-derived CDR1 and CDR2 are DFQATT and SNEGSKA (reference sequence). Trimming cost V 3 bases and J 5 bases; bases outside gene matches: 7. As DNA, the CDR3 is TGCAGTGCTAGCTCCGGGACAGGGGTCAACGAGCAGTACTTC. Its translation: CSASSGTGVNEQYF.

The J gene is TRBJ1-1, the V gene TRBV11-1, with unresolved D. This CDR3 comprises 15 residues. V shed 5 bases and J shed 0 bases, with 13 bases lying between them. Germline V gene sequence: CDR1 SGHAT, CDR2 FQDESV (reference sequence). The CDR3 sequence: CASSPGVPLNTEAFF. CDR3 nucleotides: TGTGCCAGCAGCCCCGGGGTTCCCCTGAACACTGAAGCTTTCTTT. The entire variable domain, with the rest obtained from reference TRBV11-1 and TRBJ1-1, is as follows: EAEVAQSPRYKITEKSQAVAFWCDPISGHATLYWYRQILGQGPELLVQFQDESVVDDSQLPKDRFSAERLKGVDSTLKIQPAELGDSAMYLCASSPGVPLNTEAFFGQGTRLTVV.

This clonotype showed up many times. DNA for the CDR3: TGTGCCAGCAGCGTAACAGGGATGAACACTGAAGCTTTCTTT. Translated: CASSVTGMNTEAFF. This chain joins TRBV25-1 and TRBJ1-1, with D tentatively TRBD1 (6 bases). The V end was cut by 6 bases, the J end by 0 bases, with 11 bases between. The CDR3 sequence is 14 residues long. The germline gives CDR1 MGHDK, CDR2 SYGVNS.

This clonotype came up many times. The V gene is TRBV6-6, the J gene TRBJ2-7; 9 positions agree with TRBD2. This CDR3 has 14 amino acids. CDR1 and CDR2 from the germline V gene are MNHNY and SVGAGI (reference sequence). V trimming: 6 bases; J trimming: 0 bases; junction bases outside the gene matches: 3. This chain's CDR3 is CASRRLADSYEQYF. DNA for the CDR3: TGTGCCAGCAGGAGACTAGCGGACTCCTACGAGCAGTACTTC.

This clonotype occurred many times. The chain carries TRBV30 and TRBJ1-1; D is undetermined. CDR1 and CDR2 (germline): GTSNPN, SVGIG (reference sequence). With 2 bases removed from V and 1 base from J, the gap between germline ends came to 8 bases. The CDR3 is 13 residues long. The CDR3: CAWSTDENTEAFF. In nucleotides, the CDR3 is TGTGCCTGGAGTACTGACGAGAACACTGAAGCTTTCTTT.

The rearrangement joins TRBV28 to TRBJ1-5; perhaps TRBD1 as D (5 bases). Per germline, CDR1 MDHEN and CDR2 SYDVKM. The V gene lost 7 bases and the J gene lost 1 base, with 8 bases spanning the gap. The CDR3 has 13 residues. The chain's CDR3 is CASTWGSNQPQHF. The CDR3, as DNA: TGTGCCAGCACTTGGGGGAGCAATCAGCCCCAGCATTTT.

This clonotype was detected many times. For the CDR3, the DNA is TGTGCCAGCAGCCAGGCCTTTCGCGACGCGCAGTATTTT. This encodes CASSQAFRDAQYF. This chain uses TRBV7-6 with TRBJ2-3; no firm D call. The germline V and J ends were trimmed by 5 bases and 10 bases, with 16 bases remaining between them. Germline V gene lookup returns CDR1 SGHVS and CDR2 FNYEAQ. This CDR3 has 13 residues.

This clonotype was seen repeatedly, ten times or more. This chain links TRBV27 with TRBJ2-7; 9 bases align to TRBD1. V lost 6 bases, J lost 3 bases, and 6 bases stayed unmatched. Germline assignment: CDR1 MNHEY and CDR2 SMNVEV (reference sequence). The CDR3 extends over 14 amino acids. CDR3 bases: TGTGCCAGCAGGCCCGGACAGGGGCGCTACGAGCAGTACTTC. The encoded protein is CASRPGQGRYEQYF.

This clonotype occurred a few times. V and J are TRBV5-1 and TRBJ2-3; TRBD2 aligns across 8 bases. The germline V gene encodes CDR1 SGHRS and CDR2 YFSETQ. V trimming: 4 bases; J trimming: 4 bases; junction bases outside the gene matches: 11. The CDR3 is 16 amino acids. The CDR3 here is CASSPPAGGGADTQYF. The CDR3 DNA is TGCGCCAGCAGCCCTCCGGCGGGGGGCGGAGCAGATACGCAGTATTTT.